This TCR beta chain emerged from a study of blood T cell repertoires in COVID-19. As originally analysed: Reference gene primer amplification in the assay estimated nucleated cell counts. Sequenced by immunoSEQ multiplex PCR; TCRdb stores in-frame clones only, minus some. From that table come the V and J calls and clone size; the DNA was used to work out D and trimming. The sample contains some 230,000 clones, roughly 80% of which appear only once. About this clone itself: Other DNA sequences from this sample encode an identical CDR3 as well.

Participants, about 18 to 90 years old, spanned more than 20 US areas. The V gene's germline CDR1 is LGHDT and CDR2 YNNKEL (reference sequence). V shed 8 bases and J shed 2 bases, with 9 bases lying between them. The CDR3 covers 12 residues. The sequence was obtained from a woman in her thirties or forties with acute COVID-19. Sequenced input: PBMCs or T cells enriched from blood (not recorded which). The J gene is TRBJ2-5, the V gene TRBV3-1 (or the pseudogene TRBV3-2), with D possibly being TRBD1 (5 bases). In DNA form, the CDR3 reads TGTGCCAGCCGCGACAGTCAAGAGACCCAGTACTTC. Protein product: CASRDSQETQYF.